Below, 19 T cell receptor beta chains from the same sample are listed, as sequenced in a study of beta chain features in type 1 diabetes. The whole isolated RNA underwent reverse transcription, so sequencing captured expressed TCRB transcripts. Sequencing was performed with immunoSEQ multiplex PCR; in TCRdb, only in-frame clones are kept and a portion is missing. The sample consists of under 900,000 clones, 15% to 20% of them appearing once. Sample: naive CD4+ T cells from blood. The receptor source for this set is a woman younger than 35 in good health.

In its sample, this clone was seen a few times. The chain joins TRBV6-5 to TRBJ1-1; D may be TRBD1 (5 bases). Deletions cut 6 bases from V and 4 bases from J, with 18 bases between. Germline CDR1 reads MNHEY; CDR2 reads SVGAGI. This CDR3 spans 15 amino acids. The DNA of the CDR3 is TGTGCCAGCAGACCACCTAGGGGATCCGGCACTGAAGCTTTCTTT. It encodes CASRPPRGSGTEAFF.

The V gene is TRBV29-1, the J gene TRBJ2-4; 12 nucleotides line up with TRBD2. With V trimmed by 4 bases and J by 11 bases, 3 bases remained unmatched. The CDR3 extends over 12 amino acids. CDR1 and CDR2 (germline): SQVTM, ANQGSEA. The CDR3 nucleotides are TGCAGCGTTGCCGGGACTAGCGGGTTTCAGTACTTC. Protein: CSVAGTSGFQYF.

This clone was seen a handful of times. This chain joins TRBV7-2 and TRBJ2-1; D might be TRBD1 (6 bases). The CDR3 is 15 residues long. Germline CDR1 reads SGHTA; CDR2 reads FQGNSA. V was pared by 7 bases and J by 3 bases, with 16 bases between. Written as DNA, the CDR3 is TGTGCCAGCACCAATACGGGACATTACTACAATGAGCAGTTCTTC. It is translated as CASTNTGHYYNEQFF.

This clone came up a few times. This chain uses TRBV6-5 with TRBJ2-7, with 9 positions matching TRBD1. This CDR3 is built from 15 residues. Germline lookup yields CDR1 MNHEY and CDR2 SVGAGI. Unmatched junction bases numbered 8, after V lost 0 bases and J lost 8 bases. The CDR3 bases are TGTGCCAGCAGTTACTCGGGACAGGGCGGGGGACAGCAGTACTTC. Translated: CASSYSGQGGGQQYF.

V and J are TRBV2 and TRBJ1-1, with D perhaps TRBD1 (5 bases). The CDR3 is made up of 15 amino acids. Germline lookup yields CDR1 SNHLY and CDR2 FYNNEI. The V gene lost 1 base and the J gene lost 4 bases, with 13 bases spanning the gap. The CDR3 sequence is CASSEGGRVGTEAFF. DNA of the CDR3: TGTGCCAGCAGTGAAGGAGGCAGGGTTGGCACTGAAGCTTTCTTT.

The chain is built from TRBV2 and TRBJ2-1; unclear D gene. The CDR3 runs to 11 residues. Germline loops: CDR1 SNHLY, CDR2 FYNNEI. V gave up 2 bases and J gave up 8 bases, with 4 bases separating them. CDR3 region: CASSEMDEQFF. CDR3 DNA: TGTGCCAGCAGTGAAATGGATGAGCAGTTCTTC.

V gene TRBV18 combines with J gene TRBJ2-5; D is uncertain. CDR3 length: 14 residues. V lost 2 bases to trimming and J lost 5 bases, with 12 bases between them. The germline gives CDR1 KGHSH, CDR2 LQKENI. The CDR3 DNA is TGTGCCAGCTCACCAACCGAGTTAGCTGAGACCCAGTACTTC. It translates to CASSPTELAETQYF.

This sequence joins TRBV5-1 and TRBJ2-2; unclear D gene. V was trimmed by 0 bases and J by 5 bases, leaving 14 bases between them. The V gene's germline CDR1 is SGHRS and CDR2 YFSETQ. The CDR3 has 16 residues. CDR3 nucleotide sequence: TGCGCCAGCAGCTTGGTCCCCGGAGTTTCTACCGGGGAGCTGTTTTTT. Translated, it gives CASSLVPGVSTGELFF.

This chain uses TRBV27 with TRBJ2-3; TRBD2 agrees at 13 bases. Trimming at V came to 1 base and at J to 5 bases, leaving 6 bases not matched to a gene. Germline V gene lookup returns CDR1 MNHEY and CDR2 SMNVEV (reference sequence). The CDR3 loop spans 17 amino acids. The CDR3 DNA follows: TGTGCCAGCAGTTTATGGCCGGGACTAGCGGGACAAGATACGCAGTATTTT. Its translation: CASSLWPGLAGQDTQYF.

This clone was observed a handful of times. The CDR3 coding sequence is TGTGCCAGCAGCCTTCGGGAGGGGGAGGGCTACACCTTC. Translated, it gives CASSLREGEGYTF. The chain has TRBV2 and TRBJ1-2, with a weak D call TRBD1 (6 bases). The CDR3 is 13 residues long. V lost 6 bases, J lost 8 bases, and 16 bases lay in between. In germline, CDR1 is SNHLY, CDR2 FYNNEI.

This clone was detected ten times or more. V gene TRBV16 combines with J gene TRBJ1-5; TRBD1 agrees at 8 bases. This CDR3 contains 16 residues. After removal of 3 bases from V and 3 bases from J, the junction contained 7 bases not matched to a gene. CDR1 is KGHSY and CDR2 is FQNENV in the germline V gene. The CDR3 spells CASSQYRGRNNQPQHF. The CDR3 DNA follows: TGTGCCAGCAGCCAGTACAGGGGGAGGAACAATCAGCCCCAGCATTTT. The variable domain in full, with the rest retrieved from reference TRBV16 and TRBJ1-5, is GEEVAQTPKHLVRGEGQKAKLYCAPIKGHSYVFWYQQVLKNEFKFLISFQNENVFDETGMPKERFSAKCLPNSPCSLEIQATKLEDSAVYFCASSQYRGRNNQPQHFGDGTRLSIL.

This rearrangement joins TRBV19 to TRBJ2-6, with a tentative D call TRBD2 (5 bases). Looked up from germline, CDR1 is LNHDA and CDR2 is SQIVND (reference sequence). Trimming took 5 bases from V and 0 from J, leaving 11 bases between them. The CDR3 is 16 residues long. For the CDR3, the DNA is TGTGCCAGTAGTGCCCCGGGGAGCTCTGGGGCCAACGTCCTGACTTTC. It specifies CASSAPGSSGANVLTF.

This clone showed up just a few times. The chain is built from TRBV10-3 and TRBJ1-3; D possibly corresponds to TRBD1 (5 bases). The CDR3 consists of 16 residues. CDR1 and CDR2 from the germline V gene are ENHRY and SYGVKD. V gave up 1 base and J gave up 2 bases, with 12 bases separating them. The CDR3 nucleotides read TGTGCCATCAGTGAGTTTGGAACAGGAGCTGGAAACACCATATATTTT. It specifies CAISEFGTGAGNTIYF.

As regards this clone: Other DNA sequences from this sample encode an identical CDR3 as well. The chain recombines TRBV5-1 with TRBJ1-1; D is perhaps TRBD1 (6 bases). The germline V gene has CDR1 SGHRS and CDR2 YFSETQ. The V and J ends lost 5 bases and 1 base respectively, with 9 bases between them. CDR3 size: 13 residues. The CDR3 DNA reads TGCGCCAGCAGTCCACAGGGGAACACTGAAGCTTTCTTT. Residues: CASSPQGNTEAFF.

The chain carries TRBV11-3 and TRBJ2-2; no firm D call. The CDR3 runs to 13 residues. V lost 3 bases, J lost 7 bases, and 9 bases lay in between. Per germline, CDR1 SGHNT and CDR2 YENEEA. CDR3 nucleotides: TGTGCCAGCAGCTTGACTCGCTACGGGGAGCTGTTTTTT. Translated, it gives CASSLTRYGELFF.

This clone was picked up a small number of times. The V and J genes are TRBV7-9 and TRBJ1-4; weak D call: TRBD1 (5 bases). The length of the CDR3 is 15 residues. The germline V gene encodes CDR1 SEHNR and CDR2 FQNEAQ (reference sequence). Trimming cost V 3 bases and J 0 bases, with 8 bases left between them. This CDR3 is CASSFQGTTNEKLFF. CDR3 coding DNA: TGTGCCAGCAGCTTTCAGGGTACAACTAATGAAAAACTGTTTTTT.

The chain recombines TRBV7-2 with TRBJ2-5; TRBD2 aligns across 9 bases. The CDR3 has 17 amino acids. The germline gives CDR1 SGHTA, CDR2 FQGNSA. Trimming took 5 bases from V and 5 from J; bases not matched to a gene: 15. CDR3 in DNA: TGTGCCAGCAGCACCTTTGCGGGAGGGCCTGCGTCGGAGACCCAGTACTTC. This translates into CASSTFAGGPASETQYF.

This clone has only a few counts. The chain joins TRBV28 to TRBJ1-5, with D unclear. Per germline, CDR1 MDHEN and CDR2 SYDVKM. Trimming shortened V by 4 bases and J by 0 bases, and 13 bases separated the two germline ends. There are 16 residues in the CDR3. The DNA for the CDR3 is TGTGCCAGCAGTTCGCTAGGACGGGATAGCAATCAGCCCCAGCATTTT. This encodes CASSSLGRDSNQPQHF.

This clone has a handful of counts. DNA for the CDR3: TGTGCCAGCTCACCACTTGGTGTGGGGAGTGGGGGCAATCAGCCCCAGCATTTT. As protein: CASSPLGVGSGGNQPQHF. The V gene is TRBV18, the J gene TRBJ1-5; D remains unclear. The germline V and J ends were trimmed by 1 base and 2 bases, with 18 bases remaining between them. Germline V gene lookup returns CDR1 KGHSH and CDR2 LQKENI. This CDR3 has 18 residues.